These 28 T cell receptor beta chains came from one sample sequenced in a study of blood T cell repertoires in COVID-19. TCRdb's copy holds only in-frame clones and misses some; the assay was immunoSEQ multiplex PCR. The table records roughly 120,000 clones, around 77% of them present only once. The sample consisted of peripheral blood. The source of these receptors is a human donor in a cohort sampled during active COVID-19.

The CDR3 DNA sequence: TGTGCCAGCAGCCCTCCGGGACAGGTTCAAGGTGAAAAACTGTTTTTT. Its protein product is CASSPPGQVQGEKLFF. This sequence joins TRBV6-6 and TRBJ1-4, with 8 bases identical to TRBD1. V dropped 6 bases and J dropped 7; count of bases not matched to a gene: 13. Germline V gene sequence: CDR1 MNHNY, CDR2 SVGAGI (reference sequence). The CDR3 is 16 amino acids.

This chain uses TRBV13 with TRBJ1-2; TRBD1 might be the D (6 bases). Between the trimmed V and J ends, which lost 2 bases and 7 bases, there was a span of 14 bases. CDR1 PRHDT and CDR2 FYEKMQ come from the germline V gene (reference sequence). CDR3 length: 14 residues. The CDR3 sequence is CASSLTGTGIGYTF. Written as DNA, the CDR3 is TGTGCCAGCAGCTTAACAGGGACGGGAATTGGCTACACCTTC.

J is TRBJ2-4 and V is TRBV20-1; D is unclear. Germline V lookup: CDR1 DFQATT, CDR2 SNEGSKA (reference sequence). This CDR3 is built from 12 residues. Between the trimmed V and J ends, which lost 3 bases and 8 bases, there was a span of 11 bases. CDR3 in amino acids: CSASLDEDIQYF. The DNA for the CDR3 is TGCAGTGCTAGTCTCGATGAGGACATTCAGTACTTC.

This sequence joins TRBV24-1 and TRBJ1-3; D perhaps matches TRBD1 (6 bases). Trimming took off 3 bases at V and 4 bases at J, with 9 bases between the two ends. CDR1 is KGHDR and CDR2 is SFDVKD in the germline V gene. This CDR3 spans 14 amino acids. The CDR3 sequence: CATSDPGHGNTIYF. The CDR3 DNA follows: TGTGCCACCAGTGATCCGGGACACGGAAACACCATATATTTT.

The chain carries TRBV2 and TRBJ1-4, with D unresolved. CDR3 length equals 14 residues. CDR1 is SNHLY and CDR2 is FYNNEI in the germline V gene. Trimming cost V 5 bases and J 3 bases, with 10 bases left between them. The CDR3 nucleotides are TGTGCCAGCAGTAGGTCGACACCTAATGAAAAACTGTTTTTT. Translating it yields CASSRSTPNEKLFF.

V is TRBV11-2 and J is TRBJ2-6; D uncertain. CDR3 length: 16 residues. The germline V and J ends were trimmed by 1 base and 1 base, with 8 bases remaining between them. Germline CDR1 reads SGHAT; CDR2 reads FQNNGV. CDR3 residues: CASSLATVSGANVLTF. CDR3 DNA: TGTGCCAGCAGCTTAGCAACGGTATCTGGGGCCAACGTCCTGACTTTC.

The chain is built from TRBV7-9 and TRBJ1-4; 9 nucleotides align to TRBD1. CDR1 is SEHNR and CDR2 is FQNEAQ in the germline V gene (reference sequence). V lost 5 bases and J lost 8; bases outside the gene matches: 6. The CDR3 consists of 14 residues. DNA of the CDR3: TGTGCCAGCAGCCTGGGACAGGGAGAGGAAAAACTGTTTTTT. This sequence encodes CASSLGQGEEKLFF.

This chain joins TRBV30 and TRBJ1-1, with TRBD1 as a possible D gene (6 bases). Germline CDR1 is GTSNPN and CDR2 is SVGIG (reference sequence). V was clipped by 3 bases and J by 5 bases, with 13 bases between them. This CDR3 spans 13 amino acids. The CDR3 loop is CAWRTGWGTEAFF. CDR3 coding DNA: TGTGCCTGGAGGACAGGCTGGGGGACTGAAGCTTTCTTT.

The V and J genes are TRBV7-2 and TRBJ1-3; 9 bases fit TRBD1. There are 15 residues in the CDR3. Germline trimming cut 5 bases from V and 8 bases from J; bases unmatched to any gene: 10. Germline CDR1 SGHTA, CDR2 FQGNSA. DNA for the CDR3: TGTGCCAGCAGCCGCCAATGGGACAGGGCAGACACCATATATTTT. It specifies CASSRQWDRADTIYF.

This clone came up a few times. The chain uses TRBV5-1 and TRBJ1-1; TRBD1 aligns across 7 bases. CDR1 is SGHRS and CDR2 is YFSETQ in the germline V gene. V shed 7 bases and J 0 bases; nucleotides not matched to a gene: 3. The CDR3 sequence is 13 residues long. Here the CDR3 DNA reads TGCGCCAGCGGGGGACAGATGAACACTGAAGCTTTCTTT. Amino acids: CASGGQMNTEAFF.

The chain employs TRBV4-1 and TRBJ2-7; possibly TRBD1 for D (6 bases). The CDR3 runs 15 residues. The ends were cut back, 0 bases at V and 9 bases at J, with 18 bases in the middle. From germline, CDR1 is MGHRA and CDR2 YSYEKL. CDR3 in DNA: TGCGCCAGCAGCCAAGACCCGGGACACCGGCTTATGCAGTACTTC. This gives the protein CASSQDPGHRLMQYF.

The genes are TRBV9 and TRBJ2-7; maybe TRBD1 (7 bases). CDR3 size: 16 residues. V shed 3 bases and J shed 5 bases, with 21 bases lying between them. Germline V lookup: CDR1 SGDLS, CDR2 YYNGEE. The CDR3 loop reads CASSARGGTGVHEQYF. The CDR3, as DNA: TGTGCCAGCAGCGCGCGGGGAGGTACAGGGGTGCACGAGCAGTACTTC.

The chain uses TRBV6-5 and TRBJ2-7, with D possibly being TRBD1 (7 bases). Trimming removed 6 bases from V and 3 bases from J, with 15 bases in between. The CDR3 loop spans 14 amino acids. In germline, CDR1 is MNHEY, CDR2 SVGAGI. The CDR3: CASRQAGQSYEQYF. DNA of the CDR3: TGTGCCAGCAGGCAGGCGGGACAGAGCTACGAGCAGTACTTC.

This chain connects TRBV25-1 to TRBJ2-7; 10 bases map to TRBD1. The length of the CDR3 is 14 residues. Germline CDR1 reads MGHDK; CDR2 reads SYGVNS. The junction had 5 bases not matched to a gene; V was cut back by 6 bases and J by 3 bases. The CDR3 DNA is TGTGCCAGCAGCCCGGGACAGGGGCGCTACGAGCAGTACTTC. This codes for CASSPGQGRYEQYF.

The V and J genes are TRBV7-6 and TRBJ2-7, with D possibly matching TRBD2 (6 bases). V was clipped by 3 bases and J by 0 bases, with 21 bases between them. This CDR3 contains 18 residues. CDR1 is SGHVS and CDR2 is FNYEAQ in the germline V gene. CDR3 coding DNA: TGTGCCAGCAGCTTGGGAGGTGGGTCCGGGTGGTACTCCTACGAGCAGTACTTC. Encoded protein: CASSLGGGSGWYSYEQYF.

The V gene is TRBV7-2, the J gene TRBJ2-7; TRBD1 aligns across 8 bases. The CDR3 has 14 amino acids. With V trimmed by 5 bases and J by 6 bases, 9 bases remained unmatched. From germline, CDR1 is SGHTA and CDR2 FQGNSA. In DNA, the CDR3 is TGTGCCAGCAGCCCTCGGCAGGGGGCGGGCGAGCAGTACTTC. This gives the protein CASSPRQGAGEQYF.

The V call is TRBV19, the J call TRBJ2-1; weak D call: TRBD1 (6 bases). The length of the CDR3 is 15 residues. The ends were cut back, 7 bases at V and 2 bases at J, with 15 bases in the middle. Germline V gene lookup returns CDR1 LNHDA and CDR2 SQIVND (reference sequence). The CDR3 bases are TGTGCCAGTACCTCTGGGGGCGCCCCCTACAATGAGCAGTTCTTC. It encodes CASTSGGAPYNEQFF.

This clone was counted only a few times. This chain connects TRBV7-9 to TRBJ1-2; D uncertain. Germline CDR1 reads SEHNR; CDR2 reads FQNEAQ (reference sequence). The CDR3 extends over 13 amino acids. V gave up 3 bases and J gave up 3 bases, with 8 bases separating them. CDR3: CASSFVEYYGYTF. In DNA form, the CDR3 reads TGTGCCAGCAGCTTTGTAGAATACTATGGCTACACCTTC.

The rearrangement joins TRBV5-6 to TRBJ2-1, with D hard to call. V was clipped by 3 bases and J by 8 bases, with 9 bases between them. CDR1 is SGHDT, CDR2 YYEEEE, per germline. The CDR3 extends over 12 amino acids. The CDR3 spells CASSSLVYEQFF. CDR3 DNA sequence: TGTGCCAGCAGCTCCCTAGTCTATGAGCAGTTCTTC.

This chain uses TRBV4-1 with TRBJ2-6; tentative D call: TRBD2 (6 bases). Between the trimmed V and J ends, which lost 4 bases and 0 bases, there was a span of 16 bases. Germline lookup yields CDR1 MGHRA and CDR2 YSYEKL. This CDR3 is 18 amino acids long. This chain's CDR3 is CASSLRVADRSGANVLTF. CDR3 DNA: TGCGCCAGCAGCCTCAGGGTAGCGGATCGCTCTGGGGCCAACGTCCTGACTTTC.

The V call is TRBV19, the J call TRBJ2-3, with D perhaps matching TRBD1 (5 bases). The germline V and J ends were trimmed by 4 bases and 1 base, with 6 bases remaining between them. The V gene's germline CDR1 is LNHDA and CDR2 SQIVND (reference sequence). CDR3 length: 13 residues. CDR3 in amino acids: CASSRQRTDTQYF. Here the CDR3 DNA reads TGTGCCAGTAGTAGACAGCGCACAGATACGCAGTATTTT.

This clone was counted only a few times. This chain links TRBV4-2 with TRBJ1-5, with D hard to call. Trimming pared 5 bases from V and 1 base from J, leaving 15 bases between. From germline, CDR1 is LGHNA and CDR2 YNFKEQ. CDR3 length: 16 residues. The CDR3 spells CASSTGEGNSNQPQHF. The CDR3 nucleotides are TGTGCCAGCAGCACCGGGGAGGGAAACAGCAATCAGCCCCAGCATTTT.

V gene TRBV2 combines with J gene TRBJ2-5; TRBD2 matches 11 bases. CDR1 is SNHLY, CDR2 FYNNEI, per germline. This CDR3 spans 16 amino acids. V was pared by 2 bases and J by 5 bases, with 7 bases of the junction left unmatched. The CDR3 region is CASSEQLAGARETQYF. The CDR3 coding sequence is TGTGCCAGCAGTGAACAACTAGCGGGAGCACGGGAGACCCAGTACTTC. Full variable domain (remainder filled in from reference TRBV2 and TRBJ2-5): EPEVTQTPSHQVTQMGQEVILRCVPISNHLYFYWYRQILGQKVEFLVSFYNNEISEKSEIFDDQFSVERPDGSNFTLKIRSTKLEDSAMYFCASSEQLAGARETQYFGPGTRLLVL.

V gene TRBV6-4 combines with J gene TRBJ2-2, with 7 bases aligning to TRBD2. The germline V gene has CDR1 MRHNA and CDR2 SNTAGT. The length of the CDR3 is 15 residues. Unmatched junction bases numbered 3, after V lost 4 bases and J lost 1 base. CDR3: CASSASGGNTGELFF. DNA of the CDR3: TGTGCCAGCAGTGCTTCGGGGGGGAACACCGGGGAGCTGTTTTTT.

This chain links TRBV30 with TRBJ2-7, with 9 bases that match TRBD2. Germline trimming cut 0 bases from V and 6 bases from J; bases unmatched to any gene: 3. Germline V gives CDR1 GTSNPN, CDR2 SVGIG (reference sequence). The CDR3 is made up of 13 amino acids. In nucleotides, the CDR3 is TGTGCCTGGAGTGTAGGGACTAGCTTCGAGCAGTACTTC. It specifies CAWSVGTSFEQYF.

The chain recombines TRBV28 with TRBJ1-1; 10 bases are a match to TRBD1. Trimming at V came to 7 bases and at J to 5 bases, leaving 13 bases not matched to a gene. Germline values: CDR1 MDHEN, CDR2 SYDVKM. This CDR3 is built from 16 residues. The CDR3 bases are TGTGCCAGCAAGCCCCCGGGACAGGGGCCGGTTACTGAAGCTTTCTTT. Amino acid sequence: CASKPPGQGPVTEAFF.

This clone has only one observation. This chain uses TRBV2 with TRBJ2-7; 7 bases line up with TRBD1. From germline, CDR1 is SNHLY and CDR2 FYNNEI. Trimming cost V 5 bases and J 3 bases; bases outside gene matches: 4. The CDR3 runs 13 residues. The CDR3 reads CASSRTGNYEQYF. DNA of the CDR3: TGTGCCAGCAGTCGGACAGGTAACTACGAGCAGTACTTC.

This clone was seen only once. The chain joins TRBV3-1 (or the pseudogene TRBV3-2) to TRBJ2-7; 7 bases match TRBD1. This CDR3 has 15 residues. Trimming at V came to 1 base and at J to 3 bases, leaving 6 bases not matched to a gene. Germline CDR1 LGHDT, CDR2 YNNKEL (reference sequence). This CDR3 is CASSQGVTGVYEQYF. Here the CDR3 DNA reads TGTGCCAGCAGCCAAGGGGTAACAGGGGTCTACGAGCAGTACTTC.